This is a list of T cell receptor beta chains from one sample in a study of pediatric ulcerative colitis. Method: immunoSEQ multiplex PCR; TCRdb's copy keeps in-frame clones and lacks some. The table has about 36,000 clones, 73% seen once. Source material: gut tissue. The receptors come from a boy younger than 18 with moderate ulcerative colitis. Each CDR3 is given with its conserved first and last residue. The D gene is left open where the match is weak. Clone size is given for some rows only: seen once, a few or many times, or a class if the clone is expanded.

V: TRBV27; D: TRBD2; size: .; J: TRBJ2-1; DNA: TGTGCCAGCAGTTTGAGCGGGAGCAATGAGCAGTTCTTC; CDR3: CASSLSGSNEQFF
V: TRBV18; D: .; size: .; J: TRBJ2-7; DNA: TGTGCCAGCTCAACTGTCGCAGGGAAATTCTCCTACGAGCAGTACTTC; CDR3: CASSTVAGKFSYEQYF
V: TRBV7-9; D: .; size: .; J: TRBJ1-4; DNA: TGTGCCAGCAGCCCCACAGAAGCAACTAATGAAAAACTGTTTTTT; CDR3: CASSPTEATNEKLFF
V: TRBV28; D: .; size: few; J: TRBJ2-7; DNA: TGTGCCAGCAGCGATCATCAGGATTCCTACGAGCAGTACTTC; CDR3: CASSDHQDSYEQYF
V: TRBV5-1; D: .; size: .; J: TRBJ1-6; DNA: TGCGCCAGCAGCTTGACACAGAACCCGTATAATTCACCCCTCCACTTT; CDR3: CASSLTQNPYNSPLHF
V: TRBV11-3; D: TRBD1; size: .; J: TRBJ2-1; DNA: TGTGCCAGCAGCTCCTCCGGGACAGGGGTTCATGAGCAGTTCTTC; CDR3: CASSSSGTGVHEQFF
V: TRBV2; D: .; size: .; J: TRBJ2-6; DNA: TGTGCCAGCAGCTCAGGGGTTTTCGGGGCCAACGTCCTGACTTTC; CDR3: CASSSGVFGANVLTF
V: TRBV21-1; D: .; size: .; J: TRBJ2-7; DNA: TGTGCCAGCAGCAAGCGGAGGAGCTCCTACGAGCAGTACTTC; CDR3: CASSKRRSSYEQYF
V: TRBV4-3; D: TRBD1; size: few; J: TRBJ1-6; DNA: TGCGCCAGCAGCCTAGAGGGACAGGCCCTCCACTTT; CDR3: CASSLEGQALHF
V: TRBV11-3; D: .; size: .; J: TRBJ1-2; DNA: TGTGCCAGCAGCAGGCAGGTCTATGGCTACACCTTC; CDR3: CASSRQVYGYTF
V: TRBV7-2; D: .; size: .; J: TRBJ1-2; DNA: TGTGCCAGCAGCCACCAGGGCGGCTATGGCTACACCTTC; CDR3: CASSHQGGYGYTF
V: TRBV6-6; D: TRBD1; size: .; J: TRBJ1-2; DNA: TGTGCCAGCAGTCCATGGGACAGCCGGAACTATGGCTACACCTTC; CDR3: CASSPWDSRNYGYTF
V: TRBV7-2; D: .; size: .; J: TRBJ1-2; DNA: TGTGCCAGCAGCAGAGGGTGGTCGGGACGGAACTATGGCTACACCTTC; CDR3: CASSRGWSGRNYGYTF
V: TRBV5-5; D: .; size: .; J: TRBJ2-7; DNA: TGTGCCAGCAGACCTTTCGGCTCCTACGAGCAGTACTTC; CDR3: CASRPFGSYEQYF
V: TRBV4-1; D: .; size: .; J: TRBJ1-2; DNA: TGCGCCAGCAGCCACCCCGTTCGGGGGGAAGGCTATGGCTACACCTTC; CDR3: CASSHPVRGEGYGYTF
V: TRBV5-1; D: .; size: .; J: TRBJ2-1; DNA: TGCGCCAGCAGCGACCGGGACCCCTACAATGAGCAGTTCTTC; CDR3: CASSDRDPYNEQFF
V: TRBV10-3; D: TRBD1; size: .; J: TRBJ2-1; DNA: TGTGCCATCAGTGTGCGAGACAGGGGGAGGAATGAGCAGTTCTTC; CDR3: CAISVRDRGRNEQFF
V: TRBV7-9; D: .; size: .; J: TRBJ2-5; DNA: TGTGCCAGCAGCTTATCCCCGGGACAAGAGACCCAGTACTTC; CDR3: CASSLSPGQETQYF
V: TRBV27; D: .; size: .; J: TRBJ1-2; DNA: TGTGCCAGCGCCGCAGGGAGACAGCTCCCTAACTATGGCTACACCTTC; CDR3: CASAAGRQLPNYGYTF
V: TRBV5-5; D: .; size: .; J: TRBJ1-2; DNA: TGTGCCAGCAACAAGGGGCACCCGGAATTTAACTATGGCTACACCTTC; CDR3: CASNKGHPEFNYGYTF
V: TRBV7-9; D: .; size: few; J: TRBJ2-7; DNA: TGTGCCAGCAGCTCGACAGGAGGCTCCTACGAGCAGTACTTC; CDR3: CASSSTGGSYEQYF
V: TRBV7-8; D: .; size: few; J: TRBJ1-2; DNA: TGTGCCAGCAGCTTAGCGTCCAGGTCCTATGGCTACACCTTC; CDR3: CASSLASRSYGYTF
V: TRBV7-2; D: .; size: few; J: TRBJ1-1; DNA: TGTGCCAGCAGCTTAGAACAAATGAACACTGAAGCTTTCTTT; CDR3: CASSLEQMNTEAFF
V: TRBV28; D: .; size: .; J: TRBJ1-2; DNA: TGTGCCAGCAGTGACGGACCCTATTCTAACTATGGCTACACCTTC; CDR3: CASSDGPYSNYGYTF
V: TRBV27; D: TRBD1; size: .; J: TRBJ2-4; DNA: TGTGCCAGCAGTCCCTGGACAGGGACAGACAAAAACATTCAGTACTTC; CDR3: CASSPWTGTDKNIQYF
V: TRBV30; D: .; size: .; J: TRBJ1-1; DNA: TGTGCCTGGAGTGTTGGGACTGAAGCTTTCTTT; CDR3: CAWSVGTEAFF
V: TRBV28; D: TRBD1; size: once; J: TRBJ1-3; DNA: TGTGCCAGCAGGTATACAGGGGGCGCCGGAAACACCATATATTTT; CDR3: CASRYTGGAGNTIYF
V: TRBV7-2; D: .; size: .; J: TRBJ1-2; DNA: TGTGCCAGCAGCCGGCGGACAGATACGGACTACACCTTC; CDR3: CASSRRTDTDYTF
V: TRBV7-6; D: .; size: .; J: TRBJ2-7; DNA: TGTGCCAGCAGCTTAGGGAGGGACCCCGCCTACGAGCAGTACTTC; CDR3: CASSLGRDPAYEQYF
V: TRBV4-3; D: .; size: .; J: TRBJ1-3; DNA: TGCGCCAGCAGCCCTACGGGGCAGAACACCATATATTTT; CDR3: CASSPTGQNTIYF
V: TRBV20-1; D: .; size: .; J: TRBJ1-2; DNA: TGCAGGGCCGCCGGCAACTATGGCTACACCTTC; CDR3: CRAAGNYGYTF
V: TRBV7-3; D: .; size: .; J: TRBJ1-6; DNA: TGTGCCAGCAGCTTACGCCCCAGCTCCTATAATTCACCCCTCCACTTT; CDR3: CASSLRPSSYNSPLHF
V: TRBV2; D: .; size: .; J: TRBJ1-1; DNA: TGTGCCAGCAGTGTGAGGGGCACTGAAGCTTTCTTT; CDR3: CASSVRGTEAFF
V: TRBV2; D: .; size: .; J: TRBJ1-2; DNA: TGTGCCAGCACTTCCAACCGGGGCGATCACTATGGCTACACCTTC; CDR3: CASTSNRGDHYGYTF
V: TRBV28; D: TRBD1; size: .; J: TRBJ1-2; DNA: TGTGCCAGCAGGGGGGACAGATCCTATGGCTACACCTTC; CDR3: CASRGDRSYGYTF
V: TRBV28; D: .; size: .; J: TRBJ2-1; DNA: TGTGCCAGCAGCACCCTCGGGAGCGGACCAAAACTAAATGAGCAGTTCTTC; CDR3: CASSTLGSGPKLNEQFF
V: TRBV28; D: TRBD1; size: .; J: TRBJ2-7; DNA: TGTGCCAGCGGGGACAGGGTAACCTACGAGCAGTACTTC; CDR3: CASGDRVTYEQYF
V: TRBV19; D: TRBD1; size: .; J: TRBJ2-4; DNA: TGTGCCAGTAGACAGGGGCCCGGACTAGCCAAAAACATTCAGTACTTC; CDR3: CASRQGPGLAKNIQYF
V: TRBV14; D: .; size: .; J: TRBJ2-7; DNA: TGTGCCAGCAGCCCTGGACCAACCTGGGAGCAGTACTTC; CDR3: CASSPGPTWEQYF
V: TRBV18; D: TRBD1; size: .; J: TRBJ1-6; DNA: TGTGCCAGCTCACCACCTTCCCGGGACAGGGATTCACCCCTCCACTTT; CDR3: CASSPPSRDRDSPLHF
V: TRBV11-2; D: .; size: .; J: TRBJ1-1; DNA: TGTGCCAGCAGCACCCACTTGGTAGGGGTGAACACTGAAGCTTTCTTT; CDR3: CASSTHLVGVNTEAFF
V: TRBV5-8; D: .; size: .; J: TRBJ2-7; DNA: TGTGCCAGCAGCCCGGGACTCAGTTACGAGCAGTACTTC; CDR3: CASSPGLSYEQYF
V: TRBV29-1; D: .; size: .; J: TRBJ1-1; DNA: TGCAGCGCGCGGTTGGGGAGGGAAAACACTGAAGCTTTCTTT; CDR3: CSARLGRENTEAFF
V: TRBV2; D: .; size: .; J: TRBJ1-5; DNA: TGTGCCAGCAGTGAACGCAATCTGAGCAATCAGCCCCAGCATTTT; CDR3: CASSERNLSNQPQHF
V: TRBV4-2; D: TRBD1; size: .; J: TRBJ2-3; DNA: TGTGCCAGCACCGAGACAGGGGGGTTGACAGATACGCAGTATTTT; CDR3: CASTETGGLTDTQYF
V: TRBV29-1; D: TRBD1; size: .; J: TRBJ2-7; DNA: TGCAGCGTTGAAGATCCGGGGACAGGCCTGTACGAGCAGTACTTC; CDR3: CSVEDPGTGLYEQYF
V: TRBV19; D: .; size: .; J: TRBJ1-2; DNA: TGTGCCAGTAGTTTCGGGACGGACCTTAACTATGGCTACACCTTC; CDR3: CASSFGTDLNYGYTF
V: TRBV5-8; D: .; size: .; J: TRBJ2-2; DNA: TGTGCCAGCAGCTTGGGTCAAAACACCGGGGAGCTGTTTTTT; CDR3: CASSLGQNTGELFF
V: TRBV18; D: .; size: .; J: TRBJ2-2; DNA: TGTGCCAGCTCACCACCCCACGAGGAGGCGCGATGCACCGGGGAGCTGTTTTTT; CDR3: CASSPPHEEARCTGELFF
V: TRBV11-3; D: .; size: .; J: TRBJ2-2; DNA: TGTGCCAGCAGCTTAGTCAGGGGGAACACCGGGGAGCTGTTTTTT; CDR3: CASSLVRGNTGELFF
V: TRBV6-5; D: TRBD2; size: .; J: TRBJ2-7; DNA: TGTGCCAGTAGACGGGACTACGGGTACGAGCAGTACTTC; CDR3: CASRRDYGYEQYF
V: TRBV29-1; D: TRBD2; size: .; J: TRBJ2-5; DNA: TGCAGCTTTCTTACTAGCGGGGGTGCTGTTGGGACCCAGTACTTC; CDR3: CSFLTSGGAVGTQYF